A selection of T cell receptor beta chains follows, all from one sample in a study of CD8 T cells in Susac syndrome. TCRdb re-called the immunoSEQ multiplex PCR reads through MiXCR, storing one row per CDR3 protein. The repertoire holds approximately 130,000 distinct CDR3 sequences, with roughly 92% as singletons. Sequences were obtained from CD4+ T cells from PBMCs. These receptors all stem from a human donor in good health. Each CDR3 is given with its conserved first and last residue. A D gene is named only where the DNA matches it firmly.

V	D	J	CDR3	DNA
TRBV19	.	TRBJ2-2	CASSKRLSGELFF	TGTGCCAGTAGTAAGAGACTTAGCGGGGAGCTGTTTTTT
TRBV6-1	TRBD2	TRBJ2-1	CASSEGTSGRRFF	TGTGCCAGCAGTGAAGGGACTAGCGGGAGAAGGTTCTTC
TRBV19	.	TRBJ1-5	CGSGGGNSNQPQHF	TGTGGGTCGGGGGGTGGGAATAGCAATCAGCCCCAGCATTTT
TRBV7-9	TRBD2	TRBJ2-1	CASSYGTSGTYNEQFF	TGTGCCAGCAGTTACGGGACTAGCGGGACGTACAATGAGCAGTTCTTC
TRBV21-1	.	TRBJ2-2	CASSKAFVAGVAGELFF	TGTGCCAGCAGCAAAGCGTTTGTAGCGGGGGTCGCCGGGGAGCTGTTTTTT
TRBV18	TRBD1	TRBJ2-3	CASSPRTGGTTDTQYF	TGTGCCAGCTCACCCAGGACAGGGGGGACCACAGATACGCAGTATTTT
TRBV6-5	TRBD2	TRBJ2-7	CASSSWTSGEYEQYF	TGTGCCAGCAGTTCTTGGACTAGCGGGGAATACGAGCAGTACTTC
TRBV4-1	.	TRBJ2-2	CASSQEGRADGGELFF	TGCGCCAGCAGCCAAGAGGGAAGGGCCGACGGCGGGGAGCTGTTTTTT
TRBV18	TRBD2	TRBJ2-7	CASSLTSGRDSYEQHF	TGTGCCAGCTCACTGACTAGCGGGAGGGACTCCTACGAGCAGCACTTC
TRBV9	TRBD2	TRBJ2-7	CASSVQTSGSFNEQYF	TGTGCCAGCAGCGTCCAGACTAGCGGGAGCTTTAACGAGCAGTACTTC
TRBV30	TRBD2	TRBJ2-3	CAWASGATDTQYF	TGTGCCTGGGCTAGCGGAGCTACAGATACGCAGTATTTT
TRBV20-1	TRBD2	TRBJ2-7	CSARGTSLSYEQYF	TGCAGTGCTAGGGGGACTAGCCTTTCCTACGAGCAGTACTTC
TRBV20-1	TRBD1	TRBJ2-6	CSALGQQLSGANVLTF	TGCAGTGCCCTGGGACAGCAGCTCTCTGGGGCCAACGTCCTGACTTTC